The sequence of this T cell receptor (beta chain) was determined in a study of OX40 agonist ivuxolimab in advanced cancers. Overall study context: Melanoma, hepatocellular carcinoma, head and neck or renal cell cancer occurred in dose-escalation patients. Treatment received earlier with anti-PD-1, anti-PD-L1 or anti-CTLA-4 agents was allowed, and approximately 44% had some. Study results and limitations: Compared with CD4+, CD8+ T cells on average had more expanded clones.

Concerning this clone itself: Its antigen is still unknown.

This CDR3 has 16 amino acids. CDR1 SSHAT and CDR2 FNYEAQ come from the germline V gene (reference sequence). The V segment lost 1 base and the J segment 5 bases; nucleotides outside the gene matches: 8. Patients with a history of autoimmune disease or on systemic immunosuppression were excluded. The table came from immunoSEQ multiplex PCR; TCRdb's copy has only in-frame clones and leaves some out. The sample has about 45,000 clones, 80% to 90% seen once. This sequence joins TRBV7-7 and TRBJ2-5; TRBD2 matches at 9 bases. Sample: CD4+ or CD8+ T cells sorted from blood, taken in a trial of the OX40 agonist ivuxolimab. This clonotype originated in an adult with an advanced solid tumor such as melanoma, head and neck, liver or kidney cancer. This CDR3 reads CASSLGASAGGETQYF. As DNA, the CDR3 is TGTGCCAGCAGCTTAGGCGCGAGTGCGGGAGGGGAGACCCAGTACTTC.